This record covers a single TCR beta chain. The sample comes from a study of blood T cell repertoires in COVID-19. The germline CDR1 and CDR2 sequences are SGHRS and YFSETQ. J lost 2 bases, V lost 4 bases, and 11 bases had no gene match. The CDR3 is 16 residues long. Per the original data handling: Quantification of nucleated cells was approximated via reference gene primer amplification. The table came from immunoSEQ multiplex PCR; TCRdb's copy has only in-frame clones and leaves some out. V, J and clone size reflect that table, while D and trimming were determined from the DNA. The table records tens of thousands of clones, 88% of them present only once.

Source material: peripheral blood. The rearrangement uses TRBV5-1 and TRBJ2-7; 8 bases agree with TRBD2. This clonotype originated in a human donor in a cohort sampled during active COVID-19. For the CDR3, the DNA is TGCGCCAGCAGCCCGGGGGGAGCGGGGGTTCCCTACGAGCAGTACTTC. Protein: CASSPGGAGVPYEQYF. The entire variable domain, with the rest obtained from reference TRBV5-1 and TRBJ2-7, is as follows: KAGVTQTPRYLIKTRGQQVTLSCSPISGHRSVSWYQQTPGQGLQFLFEYFSETQRNKGNFPGRFSGRQFSNSRSEMNVSTLELGDSALYLCASSPGGAGVPYEQYFGPGTRLTVT.